This TCR beta chain was obtained from a study of Graves' ophthalmopathy and Graves' hyperthyroidism. General study points: Blood shared most expanded thyroid clonotypes above 0.001 frequency.

J was trimmed by 0 bases and V by 3 bases; bases with no gene match: 10. Germline V gives CDR1 DFQATT, CDR2 SNEGSKA (reference sequence). The CDR3 runs 16 residues. Concerning this clonotype itself: Antigen unknown.

TCR beta CDR3 regions were amplified from RNA transcripts. Scientists carried out first-round RT-PCR using HTBI primers and then a second-round multiplex PCR. TCRdb itself ran the multiplex PCR reads through MiXCR, one entry per CDR3 protein. This sample has over a million distinct CDR3 sequences; 35% to 40% occur once, and the top ten carry roughly 10%. The sample comprised peripheral blood or thyroid tissue (not recorded which). This TCR was sampled from an adult man with Graves' hyperthyroidism. The rearrangement links TRBV20-1 to TRBJ2-5; 7 nucleotides match TRBD1. The CDR3: CSARMYIGTDQETQYF. CDR3 coding DNA: TGCAGTGCTAGGATGTACATCGGGACAGACCAAGAGACCCAGTACTTC.